This TCR beta chain appears in the sequencing data of a study of blood T cells in healthy people across ages. A second PCR, run for about 6 to 11 cycles, used a sample-barcoded 5' primer plus a J-beta primer mix. TCRdb passed the 5' RACE reads through MiXCR, listing each CDR3 protein once. The sample holds 1.5 million to 2 million distinct CDR3 sequences, approximately 39% seen once. V was clipped by 5 bases and J by 0 bases, with 3 bases between them. The CDR3 loop spans 12 amino acids. The V gene's germline CDR1 is SGHTA and CDR2 FQGNSA. This clonotype was counted ten times or more. Sequencing input: blood. V and J are TRBV7-2 and TRBJ2-3, with D unresolved. This sequence was found in a human donor in good health. The CDR3 coding sequence is TGTGCCAGCAGCCCTAGCACAGATACGCAGTATTTT. Protein product: CASSPSTDTQYF.